A selection of T cell receptor beta chains follows, all from one sample in a study of blood T cell repertoires in COVID-19. This table comes from immunoSEQ multiplex PCR, and its TCRdb copy is limited to in-frame clones, with some not included. The sample gives 200,000 to 250,000 clones, around 90% of which show up once; just under 6.5% is in the top ten. The sequencing input was PBMCs or T cells enriched from blood (not recorded which). These receptors originate from a woman aged 30 to 39 with acute COVID-19. Both conserved end residues are part of each CDR3. Fields, in order: D gene, V gene, clone size, J gene, CDR3 DNA, CDR3 protein. The D gene is left open where the match is weak. The listing skips clone size in some rows; elsewhere it reads once, few, many or a size class.

TRBD2	TRBV5-1	NA	TRBJ2-1	TGCGCCAGCAGTTTCACGGGGGGGCGAAATGAGCAGTTCTTC	CASSFTGGRNEQFF
TRBD2	TRBV28	NA	TRBJ2-3	TGTGCCAGCAGTCAAACGATGGTAGCGGGTCTCACAGATACGCAGTATTTT	CASSQTMVAGLTDTQYF
NA	TRBV18	NA	TRBJ1-2	TGTGCCAGCTCACCGGACAGTCTTCCTAACTATGGCTACACCTTC	CASSPDSLPNYGYTF
NA	TRBV28	NA	TRBJ2-3	TGTGCCAGCTCAGCGGGACACACAGATACGCAGTATTTT	CASSAGHTDTQYF
NA	TRBV7-2	NA	TRBJ2-1	TGTGCCAGCAGCTTAGGGCTAGCAGACTACAATGAGCAGTTCTTC	CASSLGLADYNEQFF
TRBD2	TRBV6-5	once	TRBJ2-7	TGTGCCAGCTTCGCGGGGGGGTTGCGCGAGCAGTACTTC	CASFAGGLREQYF
NA	TRBV7-9	NA	TRBJ2-1	TGTGCCAGCCGGGACTCTGGGGGAAATGAGCAGTTCTTC	CASRDSGGNEQFF
NA	TRBV7-2	NA	TRBJ1-5	TGTGCCAGCAGCCTTCAAGAGGGCAATCAGCCCCAGCATTTT	CASSLQEGNQPQHF
NA	TRBV6-5	once	TRBJ1-2	TGTGCCAGCAGAAATGCGGGGCTGGACTATGGCTACACCTTC	CASRNAGLDYGYTF
TRBD1	TRBV7-9	NA	TRBJ1-1	TGTGCCAGCAGCACCAGACAGGGAGGCACTGAAGCTTTCTTT	CASSTRQGGTEAFF
TRBD2	TRBV7-3	NA	TRBJ2-3	TGTGCCAGCAGCTCTTACGGACTAGCGGGGAGTGGGAATACGCAGTATTTT	CASSSYGLAGSGNTQYF
TRBD2	TRBV4-1	NA	TRBJ2-1	TGCGCCAGCAGCCCGCGACTAGCGGGGAACAATGAGCAGTTCTTC	CASSPRLAGNNEQFF
NA	TRBV19	NA	TRBJ2-7	TGTGCCAGTAGTTCCGGGACACGGCTTGTTAACGGGCAGTACTTC	CASSSGTRLVNGQYF
TRBD1	TRBV6-5	NA	TRBJ2-7	TGTGCCAGCAGGCCGGGACAGACCCCCTACGAGCAGTACTTC	CASRPGQTPYEQYF
TRBD1	TRBV4-1	NA	TRBJ2-1	TGCGCCAGCAGCCAATTAGACAGGGATAAGTACAATGAGCAGTTCTTC	CASSQLDRDKYNEQFF
TRBD2	TRBV3-1/TRBV3-2	NA	TRBJ2-2	TGTGCCAGCAGCCAAGAACCGGGAGGACCCGGGGAGCTGTTTTTT	CASSQEPGGPGELFF
NA	TRBV5-6	NA	TRBJ2-1	TGTGCCAGCAGCTCTGGACACTACAATGAGCAGTTCTTC	CASSSGHYNEQFF
TRBD2	TRBV7-9	NA	TRBJ2-2	TGTGCCAGCAGCGTTAGCGGGAACATGAACACCGGGGAGCTGTTTTTT	CASSVSGNMNTGELFF
TRBD1	TRBV2	once	TRBJ1-4	TGTGCCAGCAGTGCCGAGCAGGGGGCAAGCACTAATGAAAAACTGTTTTTT	CASSAEQGASTNEKLFF
TRBD2	TRBV20-1	NA	TRBJ2-7	TGCAGTGCTAGTTTTGGGACTAGCGAAATCTCCTACGAGCAGTACTTC	CSASFGTSEISYEQYF
TRBD2	TRBV7-8	once	TRBJ2-5	TGTGCCAGCAGCCTGGCGGGAGGGCCGGGGGAGACCCAGTACTTC	CASSLAGGPGETQYF
NA	TRBV29-1	NA	TRBJ2-2	TGCAGCGTCGGGACTTCCAACACCGGGGAGCTGTTTTTT	CSVGTSNTGELFF
NA	TRBV2	NA	TRBJ1-1	TGTGCCAGCAGCCGGCGGCAGAAGAACACTGAAGCTTTCTTT	CASSRRQKNTEAFF
TRBD2	TRBV29-1	NA	TRBJ2-1	TGCAGCGTTATCGGGGGGGGGATTTACAATGAGCAGTTCTTC	CSVIGGGIYNEQFF
NA	TRBV5-1	NA	TRBJ2-7	TGCGCCAGCAGCCTTTACAGGGACGAGCAGTACTTC	CASSLYRDEQYF
NA	TRBV29-1	NA	TRBJ1-2	TGCAGCGTTGAAAAACAGACCCCTATGGGTGGCTACACCTTC	CSVEKQTPMGGYTF
TRBD1	TRBV27	NA	TRBJ2-7	TGTGCCAGCAGGCCCGGACAGGGGATCCACGAGCAGTACTTC	CASRPGQGIHEQYF
TRBD1	TRBV28	NA	TRBJ2-2	TGTGCCAGCAGCCGAAAGACAGGGCGTCGGCCCGGGGAGCTGTTTTTT	CASSRKTGRRPGELFF
TRBD1	TRBV2	NA	TRBJ2-1	TGTGCCAGGGGGGACAGGGGCGGGAATGAGCAGTTCTTC	CARGDRGGNEQFF
NA	TRBV7-5	NA	TRBJ1-2	TGTGCCAGAACTTGTCCCCCCTATGGCTACACCTTC	CARTCPPYGYTF
NA	TRBV6-6	NA	TRBJ1-2	TGTGCCAGCAGTTTAGGACGGGGAACTAACTATGGCTACACCTTC	CASSLGRGTNYGYTF
TRBD1	TRBV7-2	NA	TRBJ1-5	TGTGCCAGCAGCCACAGGACAGGGGTAAGCGGCAATCAGCCCCAGCATTTT	CASSHRTGVSGNQPQHF
NA	TRBV28	NA	TRBJ2-5	TGTGCCAGCAGTTTGGCTCGACAGCTTAAAGAGACCCAGTACTTC	CASSLARQLKETQYF
TRBD2	TRBV11-2	NA	TRBJ2-7	TGTGCCAGCAGCTCCGGACTAGCGGGGGCCCTAGCTTACTACGAGCAGTACTTC	CASSSGLAGALAYYEQYF
TRBD2	TRBV5-6	NA	TRBJ2-1	TGTGCCAGCAGCCTTCAGCCGGGACTACGGAACAATGAGCAGTTCTTC	CASSLQPGLRNNEQFF
TRBD1	TRBV30	once	TRBJ1-5	TGTGCCTGGGGTCCGACAGGGAATCAGCCCCAGCATTTT	CAWGPTGNQPQHF